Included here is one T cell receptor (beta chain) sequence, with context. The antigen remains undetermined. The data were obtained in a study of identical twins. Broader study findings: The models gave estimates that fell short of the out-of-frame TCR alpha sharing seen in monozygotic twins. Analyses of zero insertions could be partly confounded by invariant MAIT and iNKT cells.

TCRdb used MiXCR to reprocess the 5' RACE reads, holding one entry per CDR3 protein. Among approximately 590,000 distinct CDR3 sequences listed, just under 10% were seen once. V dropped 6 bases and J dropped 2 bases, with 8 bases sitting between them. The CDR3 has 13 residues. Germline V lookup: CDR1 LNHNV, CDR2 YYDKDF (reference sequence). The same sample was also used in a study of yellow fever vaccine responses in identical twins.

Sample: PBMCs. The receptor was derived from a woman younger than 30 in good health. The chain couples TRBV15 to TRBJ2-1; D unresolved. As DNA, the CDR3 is TGTGCCACCAGGGGCCCTCCCTACAATGAGCAGTTCTTC. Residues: CATRGPPYNEQFF. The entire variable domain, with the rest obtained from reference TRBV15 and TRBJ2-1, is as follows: DAMVIQNPRYQVTQFGKPVTLSCSQTLNHNVMYWYQQKSSQAPKLLFHYYDKDFNNEADTPDNFQSRRPNTSFCFLDIRSPGLGDTAMYLCATRGPPYNEQFFGPGTRLTVL.